The source of this TCR beta chain is a study of monozygotic twins with inflammatory bowel disease (dated by TCRdb to about 2019). Describing the broader study: In total, around 28 monozygotic twin pairs made up the full study: 19 Danish pairs, all IBD-discordant, plus nine German pairs, of which four were IBD-concordant and five were IBD-discordant. The search for disease-associated traits relied mainly on comparing IBD patients with their genetically identical healthy co-twins within discordant pairs. Each individual had, on average, about 151 000 unique TCRalpha sequences and 181 000 unique TCRbeta sequences available for analysis.

Libraries were made using 5' RACE. Preparation of each TCR library used 3,000 to 3,500 ng of total RNA. For each sample, cDNA synthesis was carried out in eight separate reactions using SMARTScribe reverse transcriptase. During cDNA synthesis, template switching introduced unique molecular identifiers that contained a 6-nucleotide sample barcode. TCRalpha and TCRbeta cDNA was amplified in two nested PCRs of approximately 16 and 10 cycles, and bead purification was carried out after each PCR. Before amplification, the cDNA was treated with uracil DNA-glycosylase and purified using the QIAquick PCR purification kit. The second PCR was the step at which Illumina TruSeq-compatible adapters and sample-specific barcodes were added. Library quality and concentration were assessed using TapeStation and Qubit, and 5 to 6 ng of each library was pooled. Pooled libraries were sequenced on an Illumina HiSeq2500 single-index Rapid Run with 2 x 100 bp reads and custom sequencing primers. Regarding the original processing steps: MiGEC version 1.2.6 was used for UMI-based consensus assembly to correct PCR and sequencing errors. MiXCR version 2.1.1 handled V(D)J alignment, clonotype assembly and CDR3 extraction. Gene usage, clonotype sharing and MAIT/NKT TCR abundance were normalised by analysing the top 1000, 10 000 and 20 000 clonotypes per sample. After downsampling to 27 000 UMIs, diversity was calculated as the inverse Simpson index using the vegan R package. Statistical testing used paired Mann-Whitney U tests on the discordant twin pairs and applied Benjamini-Hochberg correction for multiple testing. TCRdb reprocessed the raw reads; every CDR3 protein sequence is a single record, and DNA is not supplied. The V and J calls and clone size come from TCRdb's table, not from the authors' own analysis. For this sample, the table gives some 170,000 distinct CDR3 sequences. The ten top clones hold 2.4% of the sample.

A roughly 2.7 ml peripheral blood sample was drawn into PAXgene tubes per donor and stored at -80°C. Total RNA was isolated from whole blood with the PAXgene blood miRNA kit on an automated QIAcube, without T cell sorting. Peripheral blood from monozygotic twin pairs, either concordant or discordant for inflammatory bowel disease, underwent deep TCRalpha and TCRbeta repertoire profiling that used unique molecular barcoding. Smoking habits were recorded for all twin pairs, with individuals classified as current, former or never smokers. On this clonotype: No cognate antigen has been identified for it.

The CDR3 contains 21 residues, cysteine and phenylalanine counted. DNA is not recorded here. CDR1 and CDR2 were assigned from the germline V gene as MDHEN and SYDVKM. Overall study outcomes, separate from this receptor: Distinction between different T cell subtypes could not be achieved in the analysis. TCRbeta repertoire diversity, by inverse Simpson index, was decreased in IBD patients compared with their healthy co-twins. No single strong signal or clonotype linked to IBD turned up in the results, so the idea that one exists was not supported. Compared with healthy twins, IBD patients shared fewer clonotypes with other individuals, and the difference was most pronounced in patients with signs of disease activity. Concordant and discordant twins showed no difference in repertoire similarity, possibly because of limited statistical power. Differing immunosuppressive treatments among patients may have added background noise and inter-individual variability to the repertoires.

Sequencing was carried out using blood. The receptor comes from a human donor with ulcerative colitis or Crohn's disease, or a healthy co-twin of an affected twin (not recorded which). The sequence joins TRBV28 to TRBJ2-1; TCRdb's assignment of TRBD1 cannot be checked, as there is no DNA. The CDR3 region reads CASNGLGRQADPNFSYNEQFF.